The next 24 T cell receptor beta chains were all read from a single sample in a study of monozygotic twins with inflammatory bowel disease. Following a re-call of the 5' RACE reads, TCRdb has one entry per CDR3 protein and lacks DNA. Recorded here are over 100,000 distinct CDR3 sequences; the top ten clones represent over 10%. Specimen: blood. Receptors originate from a human donor with ulcerative colitis or Crohn's disease, or a healthy co-twin of an affected twin (not recorded which).

The chain joins TRBV5-1 to TRBJ2-1; checking the TCRdb D call of TRBD2 is not possible without DNA. The CDR3 has 16 amino acids. The V gene's germline CDR1 is SGHRS and CDR2 YFSETQ. Here the CDR3 reads CASSVRASGTYNEQFF.

The genes are TRBV12-3 or TRBV12-4 and TRBJ2-5; there is no DNA to check the TCRdb D call of TRBD2. This CDR3 is built from 16 residues. CDR3 loop: CASSPVLAGDRQTQYF.

This chain joins TRBV9 and TRBJ2-1; there is no DNA to check the TCRdb D call of TRBD1. The length of the CDR3 is 14 residues. The germline CDR1 and CDR2 sequences are SGDLS and YYNGEE. The CDR3 loop is CASSIGTGGNEQFF.

J is TRBJ2-2 and V is TRBV5-1; checking the TCRdb D call of TRBD2 is not possible without DNA. The CDR3 length is 16 residues. The germline V gene has CDR1 SGHRS and CDR2 YFSETQ. CDR3 sequence reads: CASSLAAGLNTGELFF.

The chain carries TRBV5-1 and TRBJ2-3; TCRdb outputs TRBD1, but without DNA this stays unchecked. The CDR3 covers 16 residues. Germline V CDR1 and CDR2: SGHRS, YFSETQ. The CDR3: CASSSGTLHSTDTQYF.

The CDR3 protein is CASSLLAGFQETQYF. The chain uses TRBV7-7 and TRBJ2-5; the TRBD2 assignment by TCRdb is unverifiable without DNA. The CDR3 is 15 residues long. Germline V gene sequence: CDR1 SSHAT, CDR2 FNYEAQ (reference sequence).

This chain connects TRBV7-8 to TRBJ1-2; TCRdb's assignment of TRBD1 cannot be checked, as there is no DNA. This CDR3 is built from 16 residues. Germline CDR1 reads SGHVS; CDR2 reads FQNEAQ. This chain's CDR3 is CASSLNPGTGIHGYTF. Complete variable domain (other parts from reference TRBV7-8 and TRBJ1-2): GAGVSQSPRYKVAKRGQDVALRCDPISGHVSLFWYQQALGQGPEFLTYFQNEAQLDKSGLPSDRFFAERPEGSVSTLKIQRTQQEDSAVYLCASSLNPGTGIHGYTFGSGTRLTVV.

J is TRBJ2-7 and V is TRBV20-1; TCRdb proposes TRBD1, but this gene call is untestable without DNA. This CDR3 comprises 14 residues. Germline lookup yields CDR1 DFQATT and CDR2 SNEGSKA (reference sequence). The CDR3 region is CSARGPGARNEQYF.

This chain connects TRBV5-4 to TRBJ1-1. Germline-derived CDR1 and CDR2 are SGHNT and YYREEE (reference sequence). The CDR3 has 12 residues. CDR3 protein: CASSSSASEAFF.

The chain uses TRBV25-1 and TRBJ1-3. CDR1 is MGHDK and CDR2 is SYGVNS in the germline V gene. The CDR3 has 14 amino acids. The CDR3 loop is CASSGFISGNTIYF.

The chain joins TRBV28 to TRBJ2-7; TCRdb proposes TRBD1, but this gene call is untestable without DNA. In germline, CDR1 is MDHEN, CDR2 SYDVKM. This CDR3 is built from 15 residues. The CDR3: CAVTRGGATTYEQYF.

The chain carries TRBV5-1 and TRBJ1-3; no DNA is available, so the TRBD1 call from TCRdb remains unchecked. This CDR3 contains 15 residues. Germline V gene lookup returns CDR1 SGHRS and CDR2 YFSETQ. The CDR3 region is CASSLGGRGGNTIYF.

V gene TRBV27 combines with J gene TRBJ1-2. The germline V gene has CDR1 MNHEY and CDR2 SMNVEV (reference sequence). The CDR3 extends over 13 amino acids. This chain's CDR3 is CASSLMGVDGYTF.

This chain connects TRBV5-1 to TRBJ1-1; the D gene TCRdb calls, TRBD1, cannot be checked with no DNA. CDR1 and CDR2 (germline): SGHRS, YFSETQ. The CDR3 extends over 13 amino acids. The CDR3 region is CASSLAGVGEAFF.

The gene calls are TRBV9 and TRBJ2-1; TCRdb calls TRBD2, which cannot be checked without DNA. The germline CDR1 and CDR2 sequences are SGDLS and YYNGEE. This CDR3 is 17 amino acids long. The CDR3 sequence is CASSVVGGSSGYNEQFF. Full variable domain (rest looked up from reference TRBV9 and TRBJ2-1): DSGVTQTPKHLITATGQRVTLRCSPRSGDLSVYWYQQSLDQGLQFLIQYYNGEERAKGNILERFSAQQFPDLHSELNLSSLELGDSALYFCASSVVGGSSGYNEQFFGPGTRLTVL.

The chain carries TRBV4-3 and TRBJ2-7; absent DNA, TCRdb's TRBD1 call cannot be checked. Germline V gene sequence: CDR1 LGHNA, CDR2 YSLEER. The CDR3 extends over 13 amino acids. The CDR3 sequence is CASSHGQGREQYF.

This rearrangement joins TRBV4-1 to TRBJ2-7; checking the TCRdb D call of TRBD2 is not possible without DNA. The CDR3 runs 16 residues. Germline loops: CDR1 MGHRA, CDR2 YSYEKL. The CDR3 protein is CASSQPLPGLGYEQYF.

Here the CDR3 reads CASSLVSGPNTGELFF. The chain couples TRBV7-8 to TRBJ2-2; TCRdb outputs TRBD2, but without DNA this stays unchecked. This CDR3 is 16 amino acids long. The germline CDR1 and CDR2 sequences are SGHVS and FQNEAQ.

The J gene is TRBJ2-5, the V gene TRBV6-6. The CDR3 runs to 13 residues. From germline, CDR1 is MNHNY and CDR2 SVGAGI (reference sequence). Here the CDR3 reads CASRWAAQETQYF.

This CDR3 is CASSYKGSTDTQYF. The J gene is TRBJ2-3, the V gene TRBV6-5. Germline-derived CDR1 and CDR2 are MNHEY and SVGAGI. This CDR3 is 14 amino acids long.

This chain uses TRBV5-5 with TRBJ1-4. Germline CDR1 is SGHKS and CDR2 is YYEKEE (reference sequence). The CDR3 contains 14 residues. The CDR3 loop reads CASSWSTTNEKLFF.

This chain links TRBV12-3 or TRBV12-4 with TRBJ1-2; TCRdb's D call of TRBD1 is untestable without DNA. The CDR3 is 15 residues long. The CDR3 here is CASRLTGGEDYGYTF.

The chain is built from TRBV28 and TRBJ2-5. Germline loops: CDR1 MDHEN, CDR2 SYDVKM. The length of the CDR3 is 17 residues. CDR3 sequence: CASSLQVGGVSQETQYF.

The V and J genes are TRBV10-3 and TRBJ1-1. The germline gives CDR1 ENHRY, CDR2 SYGVKD. The CDR3 is made up of 17 amino acids. CDR3 sequence reads: CAISESIDRTMNTEAFF.